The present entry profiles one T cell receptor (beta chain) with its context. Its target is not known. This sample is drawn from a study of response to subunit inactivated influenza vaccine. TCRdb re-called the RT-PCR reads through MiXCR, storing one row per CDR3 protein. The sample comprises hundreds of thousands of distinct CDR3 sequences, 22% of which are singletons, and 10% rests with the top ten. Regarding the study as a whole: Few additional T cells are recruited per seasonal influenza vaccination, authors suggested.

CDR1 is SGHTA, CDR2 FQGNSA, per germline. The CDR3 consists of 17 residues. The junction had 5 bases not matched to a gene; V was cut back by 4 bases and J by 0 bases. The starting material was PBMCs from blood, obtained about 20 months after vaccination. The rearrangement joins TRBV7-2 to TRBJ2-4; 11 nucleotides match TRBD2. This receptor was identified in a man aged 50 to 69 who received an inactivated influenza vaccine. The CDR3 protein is CASSSWTSGLAKNIQYF. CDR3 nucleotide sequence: TGTGCCAGCAGCTCCTGGACTAGCGGGCTAGCCAAAAACATTCAGTACTTC.